The 23 T cell receptor beta chains in this list originate from one sample, sequenced in a study of vaccination and CD4 T cells after COVID-19 (dated by TCRdb to between 2022 and 2023). The intended sense of this specimen's treatment or condition label: approximately nine-day PBMC culture with coronavirus spike peptide pools or control peptides (ViraFEST assay). Library preparation used PCR. The instrument was an Illumina iSeq 100. At the Johns Hopkins FTIC core, DNA from the cultured CD4+ T cells underwent TCR sequencing with the Oncomine TCR Beta short-read assay. TCRdb applied fastp at Q25 and MiXCR to the public reads, then kept only in-frame beta chains. Rows matching on CDR3 protein sequence are summarized as one entry with the most common DNA and genes. The sample data list around 16,000 distinct CDR3 sequences, and about 68% of these were observed just once. The ten largest clones take up around 9.9% of the sample.

The antigens these receptors bind are not known. Sequences were derived from CD4+ T cells from blood, cultured in vitro, sampled after SARS-CoV-2 vaccination. The receptors here all came from a human donor who received a COVID-19 vaccine.

The chain combines TRBV11-2 with TRBJ2-3; TRBD2 aligns across 8 bases. The CDR3 runs to 18 residues. The V and J ends lost 1 base and 3 bases, in that order; junction bases with no gene match: 12. In germline, CDR1 is SGHAT, CDR2 FQNNGV. CDR3 loop: CASSLGEGERGWTDTQYF. As DNA, the CDR3 is TGTGCCAGCAGCTTAGGAGAGGGGGAGCGGGGGTGGACAGATACGCAGTATTTT.

The genes are TRBV19 and TRBJ2-3; D unclear. V was pared by 3 bases and J by 0 bases, with 10 bases between. The CDR3 runs 15 residues. Germline CDR1 is LNHDA and CDR2 is SQIVND (reference sequence). CDR3 in DNA: TGTGCCAGTAGTATGGTTCTGCAAAGCACAGATACGCAGTATTTT. Translated: CASSMVLQSTDTQYF.

This clonotype occurred a few times. The rearrangement joins TRBV27 to TRBJ1-2; D is possibly TRBD1 (5 bases). Trimming cost V 3 bases and J 2 bases, with 7 bases left between them. This CDR3 is built from 13 residues. The germline V gene encodes CDR1 MNHEY and CDR2 SMNVEV (reference sequence). DNA of the CDR3: TGTGCCAGCAGTTTTGACAGCAACTATGGCTACACCTTC. This encodes CASSFDSNYGYTF.

The gene calls are TRBV25-1 and TRBJ2-1, with 7 positions matching TRBD2. Germline assignment: CDR1 MGHDK and CDR2 SYGVNS. V gave up 8 bases and J gave up 0 bases; unmatched junction bases: 10. The CDR3 is 16 residues long. The CDR3 region has the DNA TGTGCCAGCGGAGGAGGACCGGGGGGCTCCTACAATGAGCAGTTCTTC. As protein: CASGGGPGGSYNEQFF. The complete variable domain, with remaining parts taken from reference TRBV25-1 and TRBJ2-1, reads EADIYQTPRYLVIGTGKKITLECSQTMGHDKMYWYQQDPGMELHLIHYSYGVNSTEKGDLSSESTVSRIRTEHFPLTLESARPSHTSQYLCASGGGPGGSYNEQFFGPGTRLTVL.

The chain combines TRBV5-1 with TRBJ2-4; tentative D call: TRBD1 (5 bases). The CDR3 is 17 residues long. The V gene's germline CDR1 is SGHRS and CDR2 YFSETQ. The V gene lost 1 base and the J gene lost 1 base, with 15 bases spanning the gap. In nucleotides, the CDR3 is TGCGCCAGCAGCTTGACCCAGGGTCTATTGGCCAAAAACATTCAGTACTTC. Its translation: CASSLTQGLLAKNIQYF.

This clonotype was seen more than once but under ten times. The rearrangement links TRBV20-1 to TRBJ2-7; D possibly corresponds to TRBD2 (6 bases). Trimming removed 5 bases from V and 5 bases from J, with 22 bases in between. CDR1 is DFQATT and CDR2 is SNEGSKA in the germline V gene (reference sequence). The CDR3 loop spans 15 amino acids. The CDR3 reads CSAGGPTDVGDEQYF. For the CDR3, the DNA is TGCAGTGCTGGAGGGCCGACTGACGTTGGGGACGAGCAGTACTTC.

The chain joins TRBV5-1 to TRBJ1-1; 7 positions agree with TRBD1. The CDR3 has 16 residues. The V and J ends lost 4 bases and 0 bases, in that order; junction bases with no gene match: 9. The germline V gene has CDR1 SGHRS and CDR2 YFSETQ. CDR3 nucleotide sequence: TGCGCCAGCAGCCCAAACAGGGGCGGGGTGAACACTGAAGCTTTCTTT. It is translated as CASSPNRGGVNTEAFF.

V and J are TRBV6-5 and TRBJ2-3; TRBD2 agrees at 8 bases. The V gene end was trimmed by 4 bases and the J gene end by 4 bases; junction bases not matched to a gene: 10. Germline CDR1 and CDR2: MNHEY and SVGAGI. This CDR3 has 16 residues. The CDR3 DNA sequence: TGTGCCAGCAGTTTGTCCCAGCGGGGGATCGCAGATACGCAGTATTTT. Protein product: CASSLSQRGIADTQYF.

The V call is TRBV6-1, the J call TRBJ2-2; TRBD1 is a possible D gene (6 bases). Trimming pared 2 bases from V and 3 bases from J, leaving 10 bases between. Germline V gives CDR1 MNHNS, CDR2 SASEGT. The CDR3 sequence is 15 residues long. The DNA for the CDR3 is TGTGCCAGCAGTGAAACAGGGTTGGACACCGGGGAGCTGTTTTTT. It encodes CASSETGLDTGELFF.

This clonotype came up a few times. This sequence joins TRBV27 and TRBJ1-2, with TRBD1 matching 9 bases. The CDR3 contains 14 residues. After removal of 0 bases from V and 7 bases from J, the junction contained 3 bases not matched to a gene. Germline V gene lookup returns CDR1 MNHEY and CDR2 SMNVEV (reference sequence). The CDR3 DNA sequence: TGTGCCAGCAGTTTATCAGGGACAGGGCTTGGCTACACCTTC. Translated, it gives CASSLSGTGLGYTF.

The DNA of the CDR3 is TGCAGTGCTAGTCAGGGATATGTCAATCAGCCCCAGCATTTT. Its protein product is CSASQGYVNQPQHF. The chain carries TRBV20-1 and TRBJ1-5; possible D gene TRBD1, 5 bases. Germline loops: CDR1 DFQATT, CDR2 SNEGSKA (reference sequence). The length of the CDR3 is 14 residues. V was trimmed by 3 bases and J by 3 bases, leaving 12 bases between them.

The V call is TRBV20-1, the J call TRBJ2-3, with D uncertain. Germline CDR1 is DFQATT and CDR2 is SNEGSKA (reference sequence). This CDR3 has 15 amino acids. V was shortened by 1 base and J by 1 base, with 12 bases between the two germline ends. CDR3 bases: TGCAGTGCTAGAGTGGTAGTACCTGGCACAGATACGCAGTATTTT. Translated, it gives CSARVVVPGTDTQYF.

The chain uses TRBV24-1 and TRBJ2-1, with 7 positions matching TRBD1. CDR3 length: 17 amino acids. V shed 4 bases, J shed 4 bases, and the junction held 12 bases outside the gene matches. CDR1 and CDR2 (germline): KGHDR, SFDVKD. This chain's CDR3 is CATSDNGQERVYNEQFF. The CDR3 region has the DNA TGTGCCACCAGTGACAACGGACAGGAACGGGTATACAATGAGCAGTTCTTC.

This clonotype came up a few times. The genes are TRBV19 and TRBJ2-2, with 10 bases identical to TRBD1. CDR3 length: 15 residues. V dropped 9 bases and J dropped 0; count of bases not matched to a gene: 4. Germline V lookup: CDR1 LNHDA, CDR2 SQIVND (reference sequence). The CDR3 DNA follows: TGTGCCAGCTCGACAGGGGGCGCGAACACCGGGGAGCTGTTTTTT. This gives the protein CASSTGGANTGELFF.

The chain carries TRBV20-1 and TRBJ1-2, with D possibly TRBD1 on 6 matching bases. CDR1 and CDR2 from the germline V gene are DFQATT and SNEGSKA (reference sequence). Deletions cut 4 bases from V and 3 bases from J, with 30 bases between. This CDR3 region has 19 residues. CDR3 protein: CSAKDQRRQAASNYYGYTF. DNA of the CDR3: TGCAGTGCTAAAGATCAGCGGCGACAGGCCGCCTCCAATTACTATGGCTACACCTTC.

This clonotype was observed a single time. This rearrangement joins TRBV6-4 to TRBJ1-2; 8 bases match TRBD1. V dropped 6 bases and J dropped 4; count of bases not matched to a gene: 7. Looked up from germline, CDR1 is MRHNA and CDR2 is SNTAGT. This CDR3 is built from 14 residues. DNA for the CDR3: TGTGCCAGCAGGCCAGGACAGGGAACCTATGGCTACACCTTC. Residues: CASRPGQGTYGYTF.

This clonotype has a handful of counts. This CDR3 is CARCEAGNFYGYTF. The CDR3 nucleotides read TGTGCCAGGTGTGAAGCAGGGAATTTCTATGGCTACACCTTC. The rearrangement joins TRBV21-1 to TRBJ1-2; the DNA was not used to check the table's D call, TRBD1. TRBV21-1 constitutes a pseudogene. The CDR3 runs to 14 residues.

The chain is built from TRBV11-3 and TRBJ2-4; D is uncertain. V lost 5 bases and J lost 0, with 14 bases in between. The length of the CDR3 is 16 residues. Germline V gene data show CDR1 as SGHNT and CDR2 as YENEEA. This CDR3 reads CASSTRVQVAKNIQYF. CDR3 sequence (DNA): TGTGCCAGCAGCACAAGAGTCCAGGTAGCCAAAAACATTCAGTACTTC.

This sequence joins TRBV6-1 and TRBJ1-1, with 7 bases fitting TRBD1. Trimming removed 6 bases from V and 0 bases from J; junction bases left unmatched: 10. The length of the CDR3 is 16 residues. Germline CDR1 is MNHNS and CDR2 is SASEGT. CDR3 residues: CASRRVKGQLNTEAFF. The CDR3 DNA follows: TGTGCCAGCAGACGGGTAAAGGGACAGCTGAACACTGAAGCTTTCTTT.

The chain combines TRBV19 with TRBJ1-6; TRBD1 aligns across 8 bases. The V gene end was trimmed by 7 bases and the J gene end by 10 bases; junction bases not matched to a gene: 6. Per the germline V gene, CDR1 is LNHDA and CDR2 is SQIVND (reference sequence). CDR3 size: 13 residues. The chain's CDR3 is CASTDRANSPLHF. The CDR3 DNA follows: TGTGCCAGTACGGACAGGGCAAACTCACCCCTCCACTTT.

This chain links TRBV5-1 with TRBJ1-5, with a possible D match to TRBD1 (5 bases). The CDR3 has 17 residues. The germline CDR1 and CDR2 sequences are SGHRS and YFSETQ. V lost 2 bases and J lost 2, with 17 bases in between. The DNA of the CDR3 is TGCGCCAGCAGCTTCCCCGGGGGAGGGAACGGCAATCAGCCCCAGCATTTT. It codes for CASSFPGGGNGNQPQHF.

This sequence joins TRBV20-1 and TRBJ2-7; TRBD2 agrees at 11 bases. CDR1 and CDR2 (germline): DFQATT, SNEGSKA (reference sequence). This CDR3 spans 13 amino acids. Germline trimming cut 3 bases from V and 4 bases from J; bases unmatched to any gene: 2. CDR3 residues: CSARTSGDYEQYF. CDR3 nucleotide sequence: TGCAGTGCTAGGACTAGCGGGGATTACGAGCAGTACTTC.

The rearrangement links TRBV20-1 to TRBJ2-1; tentatively, D is TRBD2 (7 bases). The CDR3 length is 14 residues. V was shortened by 3 bases and J by 8 bases, with 17 bases between the two germline ends. Per germline, CDR1 DFQATT and CDR2 SNEGSKA (reference sequence). In DNA form, the CDR3 reads TGCAGTGCTAGTGGGGCGGGGGCCAGGGATGAGCAGTTCTTC. This encodes CSASGAGARDEQFF.